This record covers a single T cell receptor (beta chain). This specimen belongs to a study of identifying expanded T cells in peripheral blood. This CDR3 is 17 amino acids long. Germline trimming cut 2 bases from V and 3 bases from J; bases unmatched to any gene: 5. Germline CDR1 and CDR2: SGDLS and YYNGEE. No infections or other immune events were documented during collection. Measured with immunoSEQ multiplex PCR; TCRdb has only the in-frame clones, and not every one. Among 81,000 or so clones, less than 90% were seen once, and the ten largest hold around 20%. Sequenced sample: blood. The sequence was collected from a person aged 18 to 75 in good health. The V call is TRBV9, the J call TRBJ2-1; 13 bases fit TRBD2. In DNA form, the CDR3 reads TGTGCCAGCAGCGTCGGGACTAGCGGGAATTTCTACAATGAGCAGTTCTTC. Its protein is CASSVGTSGNFYNEQFF.